This T cell receptor beta chain was profiled in a study of blood T cell repertoires in COVID-19. Study details: Samples representing acute and convalescent COVID-19 were sourced from the United States, Italy and Spain. The analysed material was cDNA or gDNA that came from T cells, B-cell-depleted T cells, or PBMCs.

Germline lookup yields CDR1 SGHNT and CDR2 YYREEE (reference sequence). The CDR3 is 15 amino acids. Trimming stripped 4 bases from V and 0 bases from J, with 13 bases between. Authors' data handling: Using reference gene primer amplification, nucleated cell counts were estimated. Only in-frame clones appear in the TCRdb table, and some are missing; sequencing was by immunoSEQ multiplex PCR. The V and J calls and clone size were taken over from that table, and D and trimming were inferred from the DNA. The sample lists 50,000 to 70,000 clones, about 86% seen once, with just under 7% in the top ten. The sample taken for sequencing was peripheral blood. The sequence derives from a man aged 45-65 years with active COVID-19. The chain carries TRBV5-4 and TRBJ1-1, with D possibly TRBD1 on 6 matching bases. CDR3 coding DNA: TGTGCCAGCAGCCGGACAGACCCCTTGAACACTGAAGCTTTCTTT. Its protein is CASSRTDPLNTEAFF.